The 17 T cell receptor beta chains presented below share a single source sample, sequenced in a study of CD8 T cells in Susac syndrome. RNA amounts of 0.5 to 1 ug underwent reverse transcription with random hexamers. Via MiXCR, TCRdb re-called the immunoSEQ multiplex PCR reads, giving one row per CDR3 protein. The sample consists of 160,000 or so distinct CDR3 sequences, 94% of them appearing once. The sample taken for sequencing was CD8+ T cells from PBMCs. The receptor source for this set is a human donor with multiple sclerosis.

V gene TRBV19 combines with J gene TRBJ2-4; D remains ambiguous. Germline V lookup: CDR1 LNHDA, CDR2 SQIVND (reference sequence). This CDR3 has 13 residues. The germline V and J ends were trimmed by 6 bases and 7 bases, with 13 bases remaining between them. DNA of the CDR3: TGTGCCAGTAGCGGGCCAATAGGGAACATTCAGTACTTC. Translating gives CASSGPIGNIQYF.

The CDR3: CASSFSYAATNEKLFF. CDR3 in DNA: TGTGCCAGCAGCTTTTCATACGCAGCGACTAATGAAAAACTGTTTTTT. This chain joins TRBV11-2 and TRBJ1-4; D not resolved. The length of the CDR3 is 16 residues. With 3 bases removed from V and 2 bases from J, the gap between germline ends came to 13 bases. Germline CDR1 SGHAT, CDR2 FQNNGV.

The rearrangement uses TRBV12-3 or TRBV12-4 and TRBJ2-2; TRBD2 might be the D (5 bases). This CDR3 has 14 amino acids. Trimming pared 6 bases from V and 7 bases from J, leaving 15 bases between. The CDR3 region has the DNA TGTGCCAGCAGATCTAGGGAGAGGGACGGGGAGCTGTTTTTT. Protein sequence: CASRSRERDGELFF.

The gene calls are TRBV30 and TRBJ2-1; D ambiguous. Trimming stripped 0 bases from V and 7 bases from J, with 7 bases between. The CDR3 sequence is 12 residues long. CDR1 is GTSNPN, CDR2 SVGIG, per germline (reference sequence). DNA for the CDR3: TGTGCCTGGAGTGTAGTGGCGAATGAGCAGTTCTTC. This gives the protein CAWSVVANEQFF.

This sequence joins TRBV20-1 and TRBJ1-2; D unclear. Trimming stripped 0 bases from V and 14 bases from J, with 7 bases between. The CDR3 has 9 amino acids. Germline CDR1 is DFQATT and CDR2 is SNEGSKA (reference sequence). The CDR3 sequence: CSARDSVTF. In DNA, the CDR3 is TGCAGTGCTAGAGATAGTGTGACCTTC.

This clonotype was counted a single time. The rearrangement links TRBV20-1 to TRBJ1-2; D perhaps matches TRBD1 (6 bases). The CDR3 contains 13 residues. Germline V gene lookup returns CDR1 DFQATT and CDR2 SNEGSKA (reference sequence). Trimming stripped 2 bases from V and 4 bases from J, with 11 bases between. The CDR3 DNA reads TGCAGTGCTAGATCTAGGACAGCCTATGGCTACACCTTC. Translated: CSARSRTAYGYTF.

CDR3 in DNA: TGTGCCAGCAGTGCAACTAGCGGGGGACCCGGGGAGCTGTTTTTT. It translates to CASSATSGGPGELFF. J is TRBJ2-2 and V is TRBV6-4, with 11 bases identical to TRBD2. V was clipped by 4 bases and J by 6 bases; unmatched bases: 4. This CDR3 region has 15 residues. The germline gives CDR1 MRHNA, CDR2 SNTAGT.

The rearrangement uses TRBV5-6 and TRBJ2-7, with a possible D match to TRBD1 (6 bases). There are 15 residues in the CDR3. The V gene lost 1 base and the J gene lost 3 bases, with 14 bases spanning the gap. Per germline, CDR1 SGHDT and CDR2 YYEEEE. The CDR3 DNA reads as TGTGCCAGCAGCTTGCGAGAAGGGGGAAACTACGAGCAGTACTTC. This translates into CASSLREGGNYEQYF.

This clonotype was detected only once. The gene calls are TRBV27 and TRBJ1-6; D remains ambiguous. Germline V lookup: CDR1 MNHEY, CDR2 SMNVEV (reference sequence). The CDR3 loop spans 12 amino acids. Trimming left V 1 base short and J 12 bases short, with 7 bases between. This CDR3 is CASSLWGRPLHF. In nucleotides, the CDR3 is TGTGCCAGCAGTTTATGGGGTAGACCCCTCCACTTT.

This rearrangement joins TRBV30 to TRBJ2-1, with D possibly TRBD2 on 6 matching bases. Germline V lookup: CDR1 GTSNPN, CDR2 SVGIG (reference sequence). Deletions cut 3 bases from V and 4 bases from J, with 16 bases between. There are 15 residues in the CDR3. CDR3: CAWSAGREVYNEQFF. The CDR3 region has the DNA TGTGCCTGGAGCGCCGGCAGGGAGGTTTACAATGAGCAGTTCTTC.

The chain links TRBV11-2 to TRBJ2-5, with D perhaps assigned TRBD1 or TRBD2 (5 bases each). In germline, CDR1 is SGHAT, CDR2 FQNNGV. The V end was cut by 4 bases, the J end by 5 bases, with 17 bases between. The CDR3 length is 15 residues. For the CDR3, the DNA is TGTGCCAGCAGCTATCTCAGCGGCAGGGCGGAGACCCAGTACTTC. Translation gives CASSYLSGRAETQYF.

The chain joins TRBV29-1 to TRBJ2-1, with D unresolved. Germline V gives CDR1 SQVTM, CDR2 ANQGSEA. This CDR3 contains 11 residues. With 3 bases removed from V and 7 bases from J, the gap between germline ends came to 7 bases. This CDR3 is CSVDIWNEQFF. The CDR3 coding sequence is TGCAGCGTTGATATCTGGAATGAGCAGTTCTTC.

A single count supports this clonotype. The CDR3 is CASSLGRGQKRNTEAFF. The CDR3 DNA follows: TGTGCCAGCAGCTTAGGCCGAGGACAGAAGAGAAACACTGAAGCTTTCTTT. The chain has TRBV13 and TRBJ1-1; possible D gene TRBD1, 6 bases. CDR3 length: 17 amino acids. CDR1 PRHDT and CDR2 FYEKMQ come from the germline V gene (reference sequence). Between the trimmed V and J ends, which lost 0 bases and 2 bases, there was a span of 16 bases.

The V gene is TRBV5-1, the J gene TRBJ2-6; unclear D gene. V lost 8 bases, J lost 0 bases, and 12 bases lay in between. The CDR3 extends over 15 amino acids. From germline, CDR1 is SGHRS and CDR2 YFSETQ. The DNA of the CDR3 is TGCGCCAGTCGAGTGAGAGACTCTGGGGCCAACGTCCTGACTTTC. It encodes CASRVRDSGANVLTF.

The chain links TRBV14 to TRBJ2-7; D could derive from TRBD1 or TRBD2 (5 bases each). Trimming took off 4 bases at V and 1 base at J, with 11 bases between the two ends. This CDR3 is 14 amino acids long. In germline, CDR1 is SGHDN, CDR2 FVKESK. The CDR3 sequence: CASSRERGSYEQYF. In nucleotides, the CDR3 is TGTGCCAGCAGCCGTGAGAGGGGATCCTACGAGCAGTACTTC.

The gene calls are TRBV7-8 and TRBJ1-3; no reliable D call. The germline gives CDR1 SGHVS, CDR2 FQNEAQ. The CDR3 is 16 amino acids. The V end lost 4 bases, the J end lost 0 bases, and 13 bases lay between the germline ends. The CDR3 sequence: CASSYQAPSSGNTIYF. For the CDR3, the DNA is TGTGCCAGCAGCTACCAGGCACCGAGCTCTGGAAACACCATATATTTT.

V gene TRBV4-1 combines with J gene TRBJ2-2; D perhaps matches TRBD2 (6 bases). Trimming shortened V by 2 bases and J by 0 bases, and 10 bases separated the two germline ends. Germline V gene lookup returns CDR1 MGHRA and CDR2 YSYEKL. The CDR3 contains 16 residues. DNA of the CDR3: TGCGCCAGCAGCCAATTAGCGGAGTCGAACACCGGGGAGCTGTTTTTT. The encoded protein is CASSQLAESNTGELFF.